The sample holds one count of the clone carrying this T cell receptor (beta chain). Its cognate antigen is unknown. This sample was taken from a study of cytomegalovirus exposure and HLA in healthy donors. The PCR contained 60 Vbeta and 13 Jbeta primers. Assay used: immunoSEQ multiplex PCR; TCRdb lists only in-frame clones, some missing. The sample records 150,000 to 200,000 clones, around 86% being singletons. Study outcomes and limitations: Most of the TCR beta V segments (in an earlier analysis) were productive either about 87% or about 30% of the time. The likely origin of a cluster of highly shared sequence variants was a sequencing artifact.

V shed 4 bases and J shed 0 bases, with 9 bases lying between them. Germline CDR1 is MNHNS and CDR2 is SASEGT. The CDR3 length is 15 residues. This chain joins TRBV6-1 and TRBJ1-4; a possible D gene is TRBD1 (5 bases). The sequence came from a woman between 50 and 59 years old in good health and CMV-seropositive. The sequenced material came from PBMCs. The chain's CDR3 is CASSADTATNEKLFF. The DNA of the CDR3 is TGTGCCAGCAGTGCGGACACTGCAACTAATGAAAAACTGTTTTTT.